This TCR beta chain stems from a study of blood T cell repertoires in COVID-19 (dated by TCRdb to the early 2020s). As for the study more broadly: Samples from collaborators originated in the United States, Italy and Spain and spanned both the acute and convalescent phases of COVID-19. Subjects who had been exposed to COVID-19, were actively infected with it, or had recovered from it provided the deeply sampled blood TCRbeta repertoires that made up the dataset. The prospective study material was composed of cDNA or gDNA derived from T cells, B-cell-depleted T cells, or PBMCs. A de-identified subject ID, COVID-19 status, age in years and sex were almost always included in the sample metadata. The samples were drawn from the first 160 participants of the ongoing ImmuneRACE study and from 1,200 or so subjects provided by 6 global collaborators. The repertoires were made available in a free public database intended to serve as a resource for research on the immune response to SARS-CoV-2. Where available, HLA class I and class II types were obtained from metadata supplied by the sample provider rather than from assay-based typing.

This clone has only one observation. Its recognized antigen is unknown. Base-call qualities are not available, and no considerably larger clone is one nucleotide away. The immunoSEQ Assay, a bias-controlled multiplex PCR, was used to amplify TCRbeta CDR3 regions from genomic DNA. On the authors' methods: The number of nucleated cells in each sample was estimated by amplification of reference gene primers within the assay. To quantify the absolute abundance of each unique TCRbeta CDR3 rearrangement, sequence reads were collapsed and filtered. Productive Simpson clonality was computed per sample as the square root of Simpson's diversity index over productive rearrangements. The clones in this table, taken by TCRdb from immuneACCESS, are in-frame only. Not every clone is retained; where verified, under half of the shortfall comes from an unresolved V gene, and the cause of the rest is unknown. That table furnishes V, J and clone size, whereas the DNA furnished D and trimming. The sample table lists about 400,000 clones, roughly nine tenths of them with a count of one. The top ten clonotypes cover about 2% of the sample.

Enrolling through a virtual design, the prospective study's participants ranged in age from roughly 18 to 90 years and lived across 24 United States geographic areas. In the prospective study, cohorts were assigned on the basis of participant-reported clinical history obtained from a screening survey and a study questionnaire. Each participant in the prospective study had whole blood, serum and a nasopharyngeal or oropharyngeal swab collected by mobile phlebotomists. Prospective study participants could optionally give additional blood draws and questionnaires over an approximately two-month period. Before DNA extraction, blood samples from the prospective study were shipped at room temperature or frozen. V is cut back by 0 bases and J by 4 bases, with 6 bases in the junction unmatched. Inclusive of the bounding cysteine and phenylalanine, the CDR3 is 15 residues long. Here the CDR3 DNA is all that survives: 45 bases in frame from base 1. According to the germline V gene, CDR1 reads SGHRS and CDR2 reads YFSETQ.

Study-wide findings and limitations: Clinical and demographic metadata were provided uncurated, with the amount varying by source and participant.

The rearranged segments are TRBV5-1 and TRBJ1-1; TRBD1 aligns with 7 central bases. The sequenced material came from PBMCs or T cells enriched from blood (not recorded which). The source is a woman aged 18-30 years with acute COVID-19. The CDR3 region has the sequence CASSLGDRALTEAFF. The DNA sequence is given as TGCGCCAGCAGCTTGGGCGACAGGGCTCTCACTGAAGCTTTCTTT.